This T cell receptor (beta chain) was obtained from a study of T cell responses to AZD1222 COVID-19 vaccine. In the study overall: Analysis merged second doses at about 4 or about 12 weeks. General study results and limits: Among the donors, most were white British and more were female, and clonal diversity was possibly underestimated.

Generated by immunoSEQ multiplex PCR, the TCRdb table keeps only in-frame clones and is missing some. The data show roughly 150,000 clones, roughly 87% seen once. As to this clone: Its antigen remains unknown.

Looked up from germline, CDR1 is LNHDA and CDR2 is SQIVND (reference sequence). There are 14 residues in the CDR3. Trimming pared 7 bases from V and 5 bases from J, leaving 15 bases between. The chain recombines TRBV19 with TRBJ1-5; D gene ambiguous. Sample: peripheral blood, taken on day 0 of AZD1222 vaccination. This clonotype originated in an adult in good health. The chain's CDR3 is CASNEIPRDQPQHF. CDR3 nucleotides: TGTGCCAGTAACGAAATCCCGAGGGATCAGCCCCAGCATTTT.